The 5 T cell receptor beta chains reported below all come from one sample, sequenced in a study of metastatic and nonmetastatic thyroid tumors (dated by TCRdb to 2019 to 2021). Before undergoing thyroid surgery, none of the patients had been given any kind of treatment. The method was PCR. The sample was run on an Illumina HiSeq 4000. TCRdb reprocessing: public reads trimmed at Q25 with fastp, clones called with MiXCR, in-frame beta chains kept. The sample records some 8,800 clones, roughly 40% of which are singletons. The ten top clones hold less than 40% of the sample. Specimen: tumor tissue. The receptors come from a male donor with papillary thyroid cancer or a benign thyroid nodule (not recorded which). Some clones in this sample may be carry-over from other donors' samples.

CDR3 coding DNA: TGCGCCAGCAGCCAAGGGCTAGCGGGGGGATACGAGCAGTACTTC. Translation: CASSQGLAGGYEQYF. The genes are TRBV4-1 and TRBJ2-7; TRBD2 aligns across 11 bases. The CDR3 is 15 residues long. CDR1 and CDR2 (germline): MGHRA, YSYEKL. With 1 base clipped from V and 4 bases from J, the junction kept 3 bases outside the gene matches.

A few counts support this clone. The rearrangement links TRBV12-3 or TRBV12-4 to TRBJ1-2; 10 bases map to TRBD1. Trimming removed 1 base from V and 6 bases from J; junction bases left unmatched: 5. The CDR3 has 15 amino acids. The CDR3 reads CASSLERGTGDGYTF. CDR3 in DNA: TGTGCCAGCAGTTTAGAGCGCGGGACAGGGGATGGCTACACCTTC.

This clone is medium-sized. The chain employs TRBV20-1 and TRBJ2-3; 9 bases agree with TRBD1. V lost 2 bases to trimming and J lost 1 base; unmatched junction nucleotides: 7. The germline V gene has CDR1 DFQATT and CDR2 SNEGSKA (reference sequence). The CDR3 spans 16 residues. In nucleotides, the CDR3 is TGCAGTGCTAGAAAAGAGGACAGGGGAGGCACAGATACGCAGTATTTT. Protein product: CSARKEDRGGTDTQYF.

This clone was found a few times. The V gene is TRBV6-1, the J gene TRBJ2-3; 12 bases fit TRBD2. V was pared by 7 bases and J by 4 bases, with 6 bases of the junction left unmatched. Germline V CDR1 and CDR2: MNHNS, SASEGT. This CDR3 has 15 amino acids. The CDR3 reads CASIPTSGSADTQYF. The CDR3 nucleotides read TGTGCCAGCATCCCGACTAGCGGGAGTGCAGATACGCAGTATTTT.

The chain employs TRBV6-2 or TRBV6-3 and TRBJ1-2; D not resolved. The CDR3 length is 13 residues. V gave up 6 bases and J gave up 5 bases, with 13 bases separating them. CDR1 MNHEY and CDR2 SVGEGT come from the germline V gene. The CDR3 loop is CASSEAGRYGYTF. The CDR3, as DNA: TGTGCCAGCAGCGAGGCGGGGAGGTATGGCTACACCTTC.